The present entry profiles one T cell receptor (beta chain) with its context. The data derive from a study of blood T cell repertoires in COVID-19. About the research overall: Acute and convalescent COVID-19 samples came from the United States, Italy and Spain. PBMCs, B-cell-depleted T cells, or T cells provided the cDNA or gDNA that made up the material.

In the study's own analysis: The authors estimated nucleated cell counts from reference gene primer amplification. The assay was immunoSEQ multiplex PCR, and TCRdb's table has in-frame clones only and misses some. The DNA gave D and trimming, while V, J and clone size come from that table. This sample carries around 100,000 clones, around 84% of them seen once, and the ten largest clones take around 4.5%. This CDR3 region has 15 residues. CDR1 is SGHTA, CDR2 FQGTGA, per germline. Trimming pared 0 bases from V and 6 bases from J, leaving 11 bases between. The J gene is TRBJ1-4, the V gene TRBV7-3; maybe TRBD1 (5 bases). The receptor's source is a human donor in a cohort sampled during active COVID-19. Material for sequencing was peripheral blood. The DNA of the CDR3 is TGTGCCAGCAGCTTAACGGGCAGGGCCCATGAAAAACTGTTTTTT. Protein: CASSLTGRAHEKLFF.